The next 20 T cell receptor beta chains were all read from a single sample in a study of T cell repertoires in cytomegalovirus infection. Their antigens remain unidentified. TCRdb re-called the reads through MiXCR, storing one row per CDR3 protein. The sample records roughly 220,000 distinct CDR3 sequences, around 40% being singletons. Sample: CD8+ T cells from cultured PBMCs, taken from culture after CMV antigen stimulation. These receptor sequences come from a human donor in good health (CMV status not recorded). Some clones in this sample may be carry-over from other donors' samples.

The genes are TRBV7-3 and TRBJ2-5, with 7 nucleotides matching TRBD2. V dropped 2 bases and J dropped 5; count of bases not matched to a gene: 14. The CDR3 contains 17 residues. Germline CDR1 SGHTA, CDR2 FQGTGA. In DNA, the CDR3 is TGTGCCAGCAGCTTATATAAGCGGGGCTCTATCCGGGAGACCCAGTACTTC. Its translation: CASSLYKRGSIRETQYF.

This clonotype showed up just a few times. This chain connects TRBV11-2 to TRBJ2-7; TRBD2 matches 10 bases. Unmatched junction bases numbered 9, after V lost 0 bases and J lost 4 bases. The CDR3 contains 17 residues. In germline, CDR1 is SGHAT, CDR2 FQNNGV. DNA for the CDR3: TGTGCCAGCAGCTTAGATCCGAGCGGGGGGGCCTGGTACGAGCAGTACTTC. Residues: CASSLDPSGGAWYEQYF. Supplemented by reference TRBV11-2 and TRBJ2-7, the full variable domain reads EAGVAQSPRYKIIEKRQSVAFWCNPISGHATLYWYQQILGQGPKLLIQFQNNGVVDDSQLPKDRFSAERLKGVDSTLKIQPAKLEDSAVYLCASSLDPSGGAWYEQYFGPGTRLTVT.

V gene TRBV7-1 combines with J gene TRBJ2-7; TRBD1 matches at 9 bases. TRBV7-1 is flagged as an ORF with uncertain function. The ends lost 3 bases at V and 6 bases at J; junction bases unmatched: 9. The length of the CDR3 is 15 residues. The CDR3 protein is CASSSAGTGRVEQYF. DNA of the CDR3: TGTGCCAGCAGCTCTGCCGGGACAGGGAGGGTCGAGCAGTACTTC.

The genes are TRBV6-8 and TRBJ1-5, with 7 bases aligning to TRBD1. This CDR3 comprises 12 residues. V shed 6 bases and J 7 bases; nucleotides not matched to a gene: 3. Germline CDR1 is MNHGY and CDR2 is SAAAGT. CDR3 nucleotides: TGTGCCAGCAGGGTGACAGGGCAGCCCCAGCATTTT. Its protein is CASRVTGQPQHF.

The chain couples TRBV6-5 to TRBJ2-1, with 8 bases aligning to TRBD1. The CDR3 is made up of 17 amino acids. The junction had 14 bases not matched to a gene; V was cut back by 6 bases and J by 4 bases. CDR1 MNHEY and CDR2 SVGAGI come from the germline V gene. CDR3 protein: CASSLVVPGQVYNEQFF. In DNA, the CDR3 is TGTGCCAGCAGCCTCGTTGTCCCGGGACAGGTTTACAATGAGCAGTTCTTC.

The chain employs TRBV6-6 and TRBJ2-2, with no clear D. The CDR3 sequence is 14 residues long. Germline loops: CDR1 MNHNY, CDR2 SVGAGI (reference sequence). V was cut by 7 bases and J by 4 bases, with 13 bases left in between. The CDR3: CASTLLKITGELFF. The CDR3, as DNA: TGTGCCAGCACCCTCTTGAAGATCACCGGGGAGCTGTTTTTT.

This chain joins TRBV28 and TRBJ1-1; D is ambiguous. CDR3 length: 12 amino acids. Germline V gene lookup returns CDR1 MDHEN and CDR2 SYDVKM. V was shortened by 2 bases and J by 6 bases, with 7 bases between the two germline ends. DNA for the CDR3: TGTGCCAGCAGTTTAAAGTTCCCTGAAGCTTTCTTT. Its protein is CASSLKFPEAFF.

This clonotype has just a few counts. J is TRBJ1-3 and V is TRBV15; 7 positions match TRBD1. V dropped 3 bases and J dropped 3; count of bases not matched to a gene: 5. The germline CDR1 and CDR2 sequences are LNHNV and YYDKDF (reference sequence). The CDR3 runs 15 residues. The CDR3 bases are TGTGCCACCAGCAGTGGTTACAGGGGTGGAAACACCATATATTTT. The encoded protein is CATSSGYRGGNTIYF.

This clonotype has at least ten counts. The chain employs TRBV7-2 and TRBJ2-1; D not resolved. The germline CDR1 and CDR2 sequences are SGHTA and FQGNSA. Trimming removed 2 bases at V and 4 bases at J, with 6 bases between. This CDR3 is 13 amino acids long. CDR3 in amino acids: CASSLIGYNEQFF. In DNA, the CDR3 is TGTGCCAGCAGCTTAATAGGGTACAATGAGCAGTTCTTC.

V usage is TRBV7-3 and J usage is TRBJ2-3; possibly TRBD1 for D (5 bases). The V end lost 5 bases, the J end lost 5 bases, and 17 bases lay between the germline ends. The CDR3 has 15 residues. Germline CDR1 and CDR2: SGHTA and FQGTGA. CDR3 DNA: TGTGCCAGCAGCATCACAGGAGAGTTGGGAGATACGCAGTATTTT. This translates into CASSITGELGDTQYF.

The genes are TRBV7-1 and TRBJ2-7; tentative D call: TRBD1 (5 bases). Being an ORF, TRBV7-1 has a function that is uncertain. The CDR3 contains 17 residues. V shed 9 bases and J shed 1 base, with 25 bases lying between them. Here the CDR3 reads CARSLPILDRGSYEQYF. The DNA of the CDR3 is TGTGCCAGAAGCCTCCCTATCCTCGACAGAGGATCCTACGAGCAGTACTTC.

For this clonotype: The conserved phenylalanine or tryptophan normally closing the CDR3 is absent here, so this likely arose from a read error. The J gene is TRBJ2-1, the V gene TRBV11-2, with D perhaps matching TRBD2 (6 bases). Trimming stripped 5 bases from V and 1 base from J, with 15 bases between. Germline V CDR1 and CDR2: SGHAT, FQNNGV. CDR3 length: 16 amino acids. The CDR3 loop reads CASSPRAGPSYNEQFI. CDR3 bases: TGTGCCAGCAGCCCTCGGGCGGGGCCTTCCTACAATGAGCAGTTCATC.

This clonotype showed up just a few times. The chain employs TRBV10-3 and TRBJ1-6; TRBD1 matches at 9 bases. The ends lost 6 bases at V and 0 bases at J; junction bases unmatched: 6. The CDR3 loop spans 17 amino acids. Germline CDR1 and CDR2: ENHRY and SYGVKD. CDR3 region: CAISPGTGSSYNSPLHF. CDR3 bases: TGTGCCATCAGCCCCGGGACAGGGAGCTCCTATAATTCACCCCTCCACTTT.

This clonotype was observed at least ten times. The V gene is TRBV20-1, the J gene TRBJ2-1; no definite D call. Germline CDR1 DFQATT, CDR2 SNEGSKA (reference sequence). The CDR3 totals 14 residues. Between the trimmed V and J ends, which lost 4 bases and 0 bases, there was a span of 10 bases. CDR3 nucleotide sequence: TGCAGTGCTAAGTCCCACGGCTCCTACAATGAGCAGTTCTTC. Protein sequence: CSAKSHGSYNEQFF.

The chain employs TRBV11-3 and TRBJ2-2; 8 bases line up with TRBD1. This CDR3 contains 17 residues. V was pared by 0 bases and J by 2 bases, with 5 bases of the junction left unmatched. The germline V gene has CDR1 SGHNT and CDR2 YENEEA. CDR3 loop: CASSLDGDRLNTGELFF. The CDR3 nucleotides are TGTGCCAGCAGCTTAGATGGGGACAGGCTTAACACCGGGGAGCTGTTTTTT.

This clonotype was picked up a small number of times. A read error is possible here, since a much larger clone lies one base away. The rearrangement joins TRBV7-2 to TRBJ2-3; 7 bases are a match to TRBD2. The CDR3 is 15 amino acids. CDR1 and CDR2 from the germline V gene are SGHTA and FQGNSA. DNA for the CDR3: TGTGCCAGCAGCCACAGCGGGAAAGGCACAGATATGCAGTATTTT. This codes for CASSHSGKGTDMQYF. The whole variable domain, filled in from reference TRBV7-2 and TRBJ2-3, reads GAGVSQSPSNKVTEKGKDVELRCDPISGHTALYWYRQSLGQGLEFLIYFQGNSAPDKSGLPSDRFSAERTGGSVSTLTIQRTQQEDSAVYLCASSHSGKGTDMQYFGPGTRLTVL.

The sample holds one count of this clonotype. The chain links TRBV12-5 to TRBJ2-3; D remains ambiguous. The CDR3 is 14 residues long. Trimming took off 1 base at V and 0 bases at J, with 5 bases between the two ends. Germline V gives CDR1 LGHNT, CDR2 FRNRAP. The CDR3 region is CASGLDYSTDTQYF. The CDR3 DNA reads as TGTGCTAGTGGTTTGGACTACAGCACAGATACGCAGTATTTT.

This clonotype was recorded a few times. The V gene is TRBV7-2, the J gene TRBJ2-1; TRBD2 is a possible D gene (6 bases). CDR3 length equals 15 residues. Trimming shortened V by 7 bases and J by 7 bases, and 20 bases separated the two germline ends. Germline values: CDR1 SGHTA, CDR2 FQGNSA. CDR3 in DNA: TGTGCCAGCAATGACGGGACTGATGTCCGAAATGAGCAGTTCTTC. Residues: CASNDGTDVRNEQFF.

This chain links TRBV12-3 or TRBV12-4 with TRBJ2-7; D is tentatively TRBD1 or TRBD2 (6 bases each). V lost 4 bases to trimming and J lost 6 bases, with 19 bases between them. CDR3 length: 15 residues. CDR3 DNA sequence: TGTGCCAGCAGTTCAAGGGGGGAAACTAGCCGCGAGCAGTACTTC. Residues: CASSSRGETSREQYF.

This chain joins TRBV6-5 and TRBJ1-1; D not resolved. Per germline, CDR1 MNHEY and CDR2 SVGAGI. CDR3 length: 15 amino acids. V shed 5 bases and J shed 2 bases, with 15 bases lying between them. The CDR3 loop reads CASSAFRAPNTEAFF. DNA of the CDR3: TGTGCCAGCAGTGCGTTCCGGGCCCCAAACACTGAAGCTTTCTTT.